Below, one T cell receptor beta chain is given with its context. Its antigen is currently unknown. This sample stems from a study of beta chain features in type 1 diabetes. Overall study findings and caveats: All four CD4+ subsets of Type 1 diabetes patients contained TCRB CDR3s that were moderately but significantly shorter.

The V and J ends lost 5 bases and 7 bases respectively, with 19 bases between them. CDR3 length: 15 amino acids. Germline values: CDR1 SGHNT, CDR2 YYREEE (reference sequence). Expressed TCRB transcripts were sequenced because the isolated RNA had all been reverse transcribed beforehand. Data came from immunoSEQ multiplex PCR; TCRdb stores just in-frame clones and leaves some out. The sample shows some 700,000 clones, under 15% of them seen only once. The material sequenced was naive CD4+ T cells from blood. The TCR comes from a man younger than 35 with type 1 diabetes. The chain recombines TRBV5-4 with TRBJ2-1, with D uncertain. CDR3 amino acids: CASRTDIEGWNEQFF. CDR3 sequence (DNA): TGTGCCAGCAGAACCGACATAGAAGGGTGGAATGAGCAGTTCTTC.